This entry lists 14 T cell receptor beta chains sequenced from one sample in a study of control samples from healthy donors and cancer patients. Libraries were prepared by immunoSEQ multiplex PCR; TCRdb keeps only in-frame clonotypes and omits some of them. The table records fewer than 250,000 clones, approximately 90% of them present only once. Sequencing input: blood. Receptor source: a man aged 25 to 40 in good health.

The chain is built from TRBV27 and TRBJ1-2; 9 positions agree with TRBD1. CDR3 length equals 15 residues. Germline CDR1 MNHEY, CDR2 SMNVEV (reference sequence). Trimming cost V 4 bases and J 4 bases; bases outside gene matches: 7. CDR3 sequence: CASSSLRTGVYGYTF. DNA for the CDR3: TGTGCCAGCAGTTCCCTCCGGACAGGGGTCTATGGCTACACCTTC.

The chain is built from TRBV3-1 (or the pseudogene TRBV3-2) and TRBJ1-1; D perhaps matches TRBD1 (6 bases). V dropped 4 bases and J dropped 2 bases, with 20 bases sitting between them. This CDR3 has 17 residues. Germline lookup yields CDR1 LGHDT and CDR2 YNNKEL (reference sequence). CDR3 DNA: TGTGCCAGCAGCCCCAAGGGGGACACCACCATTAACACTGAAGCTTTCTTT. Amino acid sequence: CASSPKGDTTINTEAFF.

This clone occurred once. The J gene is TRBJ1-1, the V gene TRBV15; D remains unclear. The CDR3 totals 13 residues. Per germline, CDR1 LNHNV and CDR2 YYDKDF (reference sequence). With 3 bases removed from V and 4 bases from J, the gap between germline ends came to 9 bases. The DNA for the CDR3 is TGTGCCACCAGCAGGACCAAGGGCACTGAAGCTTTCTTT. Encoded protein: CATSRTKGTEAFF.

The J gene is TRBJ1-5, the V gene TRBV27, with 7 positions matching TRBD1. With 3 bases clipped from V and 3 bases from J, the junction kept 8 bases outside the gene matches. Germline V gives CDR1 MNHEY, CDR2 SMNVEV (reference sequence). CDR3 length equals 16 residues. CDR3 DNA: TGTGCCAGCAGTTTGTTTGGGACAGAGTACAATCAGCCCCAGCATTTT. Amino acid sequence: CASSLFGTEYNQPQHF.

The chain uses TRBV5-4 and TRBJ2-3; TRBD2 matches at 8 bases. CDR1 and CDR2 from the germline V gene are SGHNT and YYREEE (reference sequence). V was pared by 4 bases and J by 0 bases, with 4 bases of the junction left unmatched. This CDR3 region has 15 residues. CDR3 in amino acids: CASSRSGVSTDTQYF. The CDR3 nucleotides read TGTGCCAGCAGCCGTAGCGGGGTTAGCACAGATACGCAGTATTTT.

The genes are TRBV19 and TRBJ1-2, with D possibly being TRBD1 (6 bases). Germline V gene lookup returns CDR1 LNHDA and CDR2 SQIVND (reference sequence). The V gene lost 3 bases and the J gene lost 6 bases, with 14 bases spanning the gap. This CDR3 is built from 14 residues. The CDR3 loop is CASSIKGGGHGYTF. The CDR3 DNA reads TGTGCCAGTAGTATCAAAGGGGGTGGACATGGCTACACCTTC.

The CDR3 sequence is CASSLFSGVIYEQYF. The CDR3 region has the DNA TGTGCCAGCAGTTTATTTAGTGGGGTAATCTACGAGCAGTACTTC. This chain joins TRBV27 and TRBJ2-7, with unresolved D. V lost 1 base, J lost 3 bases, and 13 bases lay in between. Germline lookup yields CDR1 MNHEY and CDR2 SMNVEV (reference sequence). The CDR3 is 15 residues long.

V gene TRBV7-9 combines with J gene TRBJ2-1; 9 bases fit TRBD1. Germline lookup yields CDR1 SEHNR and CDR2 FQNEAQ (reference sequence). The CDR3 sequence is 15 residues long. With 5 bases clipped from V and 0 bases from J, the junction kept 2 bases outside the gene matches. The CDR3, as DNA: TGTGCCAGCAGCCCGACAGGGGGCTCCTACAATGAGCAGTTCTTC. It specifies CASSPTGGSYNEQFF.

The genes are TRBV19 and TRBJ2-7, with D perhaps TRBD2 (6 bases). The V gene lost 3 bases and the J gene lost 2 bases, with 14 bases spanning the gap. CDR3 length: 15 residues. In germline, CDR1 is LNHDA, CDR2 SQIVND (reference sequence). CDR3 nucleotides: TGTGCCAGTAGTATCGTCGGTGCGGGGACCTACGAGCAGTACTTC. Amino acids: CASSIVGAGTYEQYF.

The V gene is TRBV19, the J gene TRBJ1-4; maybe TRBD1 (5 bases). Germline lookup yields CDR1 LNHDA and CDR2 SQIVND (reference sequence). Trimming cost V 2 bases and J 5 bases, with 9 bases left between them. The CDR3 is 14 amino acids. CDR3 in amino acids: CASSIQGQNEKLFF. The CDR3 bases are TGTGCCAGTAGTATACAGGGCCAGAATGAAAAACTGTTTTTT.

This clone occurred once. V usage is TRBV27 and J usage is TRBJ1-1, with TRBD1 matching over 12 bases. The CDR3 extends over 16 amino acids. The junction had 8 bases not matched to a gene; V was cut back by 5 bases and J by 4 bases. Germline CDR1 and CDR2: MNHEY and SMNVEV (reference sequence). The CDR3 region has the DNA TGTGCCAGCAGTCCTGCCGGGACAGGGGGCCTCACTGAAGCTTTCTTT. Its translation: CASSPAGTGGLTEAFF.

V is TRBV30 and J is TRBJ1-3; D remains unclear. V was pared by 3 bases and J by 8 bases, with 14 bases between. The CDR3 totals 13 residues. Germline loops: CDR1 GTSNPN, CDR2 SVGIG (reference sequence). The CDR3, as DNA: TGTGCCTGGAGGAGAGACGCGGGTTACACCATATATTTT. It encodes CAWRRDAGYTIYF.

DNA for the CDR3: TGTGCCAGCAGCTTAGGGGGGGGCGCCGGCTACACCTTC. Translating it yields CASSLGGGAGYTF. J is TRBJ1-2 and V is TRBV7-2; a possible D gene is TRBD1 (6 bases). Germline V gives CDR1 SGHTA, CDR2 FQGNSA. The V and J ends lost 1 base and 8 bases respectively, with 11 bases between them. The CDR3 is 13 amino acids.

This chain links TRBV13 with TRBJ2-7; the D gene is possibly TRBD1 (7 bases). The germline V and J ends were trimmed by 5 bases and 4 bases, with 18 bases remaining between them. Germline V gene lookup returns CDR1 PRHDT and CDR2 FYEKMQ (reference sequence). The CDR3 is 15 residues long. The CDR3 sequence is CASSRASGGTYEQYF. The CDR3 DNA sequence: TGTGCCAGCAGCCGAGCCTCAGGGGGGACTTACGAGCAGTACTTC.